Listed below are T cell receptor beta chains from one sample, sequenced in a study of CD8 T cells in Susac syndrome. MiXCR was run by TCRdb on the immunoSEQ multiplex PCR reads, yielding one entry per CDR3 protein. The repertoire holds approximately 110,000 distinct CDR3 sequences, with approximately 95% as singletons. Material: CD8+ T cells from PBMCs. The source of these receptors is a human donor with multiple sclerosis. CDR3s include the opening cysteine and the closing phenylalanine or tryptophan. D genes are given only for firm matches. Clone size is stated in some rows and not others, as once, few, many or a class when expanded.

D	J	V	size	DNA	CDR3
-	TRBJ2-1	TRBV29-1	-	TGCAGCGTTAATGACCAGCGCGTAAGCTCCTACAATGAGCAGTTCTTC	CSVNDQRVSSYNEQFF
-	TRBJ2-3	TRBV28	medium-sized	TGTGCCAGCACCTTAACCCCCCGGGGGGCCGAAGATACGCAGTATTTT	CASTLTPRGAEDTQYF
-	TRBJ2-1	TRBV2	-	TGTGCCAGCAGTGATGTAGGCAGGGGGACTTCCTACAATGAGCAGTTCTTC	CASSDVGRGTSYNEQFF
TRBD1	TRBJ2-7	TRBV10-3	once	TGTGCCATCAGCCCAGGGGGCCTCGAGCAGTACTTC	CAISPGGLEQYF
-	TRBJ2-7	TRBV27	-	TGTGCCAGCAGTTTATCCGGGACATCGGAGCAGTACTTC	CASSLSGTSEQYF
TRBD1	TRBJ1-1	TRBV25-1	once	TGTGCCAGCAGCTCGACAGGGCGCACTGAAGCTTTCTTT	CASSSTGRTEAFF
-	TRBJ2-7	TRBV11-2	-	TGTGCCAGCAGCCCCTCTGGGGGGAACTACGAGCAGTACTTC	CASSPSGGNYEQYF
-	TRBJ2-5	TRBV6-5	-	TGTGCCAGCAGGCGGGACTCAGGAGAGACCCAGTACTTC	CASRRDSGETQYF
TRBD1	TRBJ1-2	TRBV5-1	-	TGCGCCAGCAGCTTACCCGGGACAGGGGTCCAATATGGCTACACCTTC	CASSLPGTGVQYGYTF
-	TRBJ1-6	TRBV30	-	TGTGCCTGGAGTCCCACGGTGAATTCACCCCTCCACTTT	CAWSPTVNSPLHF
-	TRBJ2-7	TRBV9	-	TGTGCCAGCAGCGTAGATTCCCTCCAGTACTTC	CASSVDSLQYF
-	TRBJ1-2	TRBV13	-	TGTGCCAGCAGCTTAGGGGGAACAGGTAAACATGGCTACACCTTC	CASSLGGTGKHGYTF
-	TRBJ1-2	TRBV4-2	-	TGTGCCAGCAGCCAAGATCACAGGGCTAACTATGGCTACACCTTC	CASSQDHRANYGYTF
TRBD2	TRBJ2-1	TRBV24-1	-	TGTGCCACCAGTGATGGAGCGGGGGTAGTCTACAATGAGCAGTTCTTC	CATSDGAGVVYNEQFF
-	TRBJ1-1	TRBV7-9	once	TGTGCCAGCAGCTTAGAGGTTCAGGGAGCTTTCTTT	CASSLEVQGAFF
-	TRBJ2-1	TRBV11-2	-	TGTGCCAGCTGCCTGCCGTCGGGCGAATACAATGAGCAGTTCTTC	CASCLPSGEYNEQFF
-	TRBJ1-4	TRBV7-8	-	TGTGCCAGCAGCTTTTCGCGGCTGATTAATGAAAAACTGTTTTTT	CASSFSRLINEKLFF
TRBD1	TRBJ1-2	TRBV27	-	TGTGCCAGCAGTTTACCGGACAGGGACTTTGGCTACACCTTC	CASSLPDRDFGYTF
TRBD1	TRBJ2-4	TRBV7-9	-	TGTGCCAGCTTAGGGGGCAGGGGCAACATTCAGTACTTC	CASLGGRGNIQYF
-	TRBJ1-5	TRBV20-1	once	TGCAGTGCCCTCCGGGTAGGGTTTGGCAATCAGCCCCAGCATTTT	CSALRVGFGNQPQHF
-	TRBJ1-1	TRBV19	-	TGTGCCAGTAGTAAAGTCAGGGAGTTGGACACTGAAGCTTTCTTT	CASSKVRELDTEAFF
-	TRBJ1-6	TRBV30	-	TGTGCCTGGAGCACCGAGCTTTGGGTGGAACATTCACCCCTCCACTTT	CAWSTELWVEHSPLHF
-	TRBJ1-4	TRBV7-9	-	TGTGCCAGCAGCTTACGGGGGAATAATGAAAAACTGTTTTTT	CASSLRGNNEKLFF
TRBD2	TRBJ2-5	TRBV4-2	once	TGTGCCAGCAGCCAAGATCTGGGAGGGGATGAGACCCAGTACTTC	CASSQDLGGDETQYF
-	TRBJ2-6	TRBV9	once	TGTGCCAGCAGCTCACGCAGGGGGAGGGCCGGGGCCAACGTCCTGACTTTC	CASSSRRGRAGANVLTF
-	TRBJ2-7	TRBV7-9	-	TGTGCCAGCAGCCCCCTCGGAGGGACCTACGAGCAGTACTTC	CASSPLGGTYEQYF
TRBD1	TRBJ2-1	TRBV5-1	-	TGCGCCAGCAGCTTGGCCCGTTCGACAGGGCGCCCCTACAATGAGCAGTTCTTC	CASSLARSTGRPYNEQFF
TRBD1	TRBJ2-7	TRBV9	-	TGTGCCAGCAGCCCCGGGGACAGGCCCTACTACGAGCAGTACTTC	CASSPGDRPYYEQYF
TRBD1	TRBJ2-2	TRBV9	-	TGTGCCAGCAGCGGAGGACAGGGGGTGTCCGGGGAGCTGTTTTTT	CASSGGQGVSGELFF
-	TRBJ1-1	TRBV11-3	-	TGTGCCAGCAGCCCCCTTGTGGAAGGGACTGAAGCTTTCTTT	CASSPLVEGTEAFF
-	TRBJ2-1	TRBV27	-	TGTGCCAGCAGTTTGGGACCCAATGAGCAGTTCTTC	CASSLGPNEQFF
TRBD1	TRBJ2-7	TRBV10-1	-	TGCGCCAGCAGTGAGTCGGCGGACAGGGCGCCCTACGAGCAGTACTTC	CASSESADRAPYEQYF
-	TRBJ2-1	TRBV5-1	-	TGCGCCAGCAGCTTTCGGCCGCACCCTTACAATGAGCAGTTCTTC	CASSFRPHPYNEQFF
-	TRBJ1-4	TRBV7-9	-	TGTGCCAGCAAGACTGAGACTAATGAAAAACTGTTTTTT	CASKTETNEKLFF
-	TRBJ1-1	TRBV15	-	TGTGCCACCAGCAGCACCAGGGCGAACACTGAAGCTTTCTTT	CATSSTRANTEAFF
-	TRBJ2-1	TRBV9	few	TGTGCCAGCAGCGTAAAATTCCAGGGAAATGAGCAGTTCTTC	CASSVKFQGNEQFF
-	TRBJ2-3	TRBV7-9	-	TGTGCCAGCAGGGAAGGCACAGATACGCAGTATTTT	CASREGTDTQYF
TRBD2	TRBJ2-2	TRBV24-1	-	TGTGCCACCAGCGGGCGGGAGTTCGACACCGGGGAGCTGTTTTTT	CATSGREFDTGELFF
TRBD1	TRBJ2-6	TRBV24-1	-	TGTGCCACCGGGACAGGGCGTTATGGGGCCAACGTCCTGACTTTC	CATGTGRYGANVLTF
-	TRBJ1-5	TRBV6-2/TRBV6-3	-	TGTGCCAGCAGCCACCGATGGGGGGTCAATCAGCCCCAGCATTTT	CASSHRWGVNQPQHF
-	TRBJ2-3	TRBV13	-	TGTGCCAGCAGCTTAGCGGGCGCCCCAGATACGCAGTATTTT	CASSLAGAPDTQYF
TRBD1	TRBJ1-1	TRBV4-1	-	TGCGCCAGCAGCCATACCGGGACAGGGGTAACTGAAGCTTTCTTT	CASSHTGTGVTEAFF
-	TRBJ2-7	TRBV6-5	-	TGTGCCAGCAGTTACTCGACAGGTTACACCTACGAGCAGTACTTC	CASSYSTGYTYEQYF
-	TRBJ2-5	TRBV24-1	once	TGTGCCACCAGTGATTTCGGGGGCCCTCGAGAGACCCAGTACTTC	CATSDFGGPRETQYF
TRBD1	TRBJ1-1	TRBV13	-	TGTGCCAGCAGCTTAAGAAGGGGGCGCAACACTGAAGCTTTCTTT	CASSLRRGRNTEAFF
-	TRBJ2-7	TRBV7-2	-	TGTGCCAGCAGCTTAGAAGTGGCTGGGTTTCTCTCCTACGAGCAGTACTTC	CASSLEVAGFLSYEQYF
-	TRBJ2-3	TRBV9	once	TGTGCCAGCAGCGTAGTCGGGGGCACAGATACGCAGTATTTT	CASSVVGGTDTQYF
TRBD1	TRBJ2-3	TRBV20-1	-	TGCAGTGCTAGAGCCACAGGGGCGGGTACAGATACGCAGTATTTT	CSARATGAGTDTQYF
-	TRBJ2-5	TRBV27	once	TGTGCCAGCAGTTTATCGCCCAGGGTGGGTGGGACCCAGTACTTC	CASSLSPRVGGTQYF